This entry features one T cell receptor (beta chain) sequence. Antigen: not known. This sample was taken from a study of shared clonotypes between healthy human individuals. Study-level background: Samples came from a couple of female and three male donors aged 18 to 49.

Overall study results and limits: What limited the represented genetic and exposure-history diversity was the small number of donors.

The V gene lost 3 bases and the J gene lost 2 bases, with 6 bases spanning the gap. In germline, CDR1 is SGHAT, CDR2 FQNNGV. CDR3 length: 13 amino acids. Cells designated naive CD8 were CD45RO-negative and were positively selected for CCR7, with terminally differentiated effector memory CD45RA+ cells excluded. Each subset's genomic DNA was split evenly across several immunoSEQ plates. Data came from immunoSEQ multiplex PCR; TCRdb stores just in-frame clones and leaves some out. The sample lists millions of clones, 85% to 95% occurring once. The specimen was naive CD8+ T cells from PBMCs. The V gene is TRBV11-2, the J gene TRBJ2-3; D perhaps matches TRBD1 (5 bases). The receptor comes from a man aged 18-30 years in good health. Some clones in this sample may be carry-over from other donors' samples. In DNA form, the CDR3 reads TGTGCCAGCAGCTTCAGGGTCACAGATACGCAGTATTTT. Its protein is CASSFRVTDTQYF.